This T cell receptor (beta chain) came from a study of T cell responses to AZD1222 COVID-19 vaccine. General study points: With dominance at 160-218 and 743-854, vaccine-associated CD4 TCRs spanned spike. Among spike-specific TCRs, nearly half reportedly target unmutated variant regions.

The V gene end was trimmed by 3 bases and the J gene end by 5 bases; junction bases not matched to a gene: 2. Germline values: CDR1 MNHEY, CDR2 SMNVEV (reference sequence). The CDR3 length is 14 residues. On this clone: Its cognate antigen is unknown.

Repertoires were generated with immunoSEQ multiplex PCR, while TCRdb's copy carries only in-frame clones and drops some. The repertoire consists of about 180,000 clones, with 85% to 90% occurring once and the leading ten covering 6.5% to 7%. The TCR was taken from an adult in good health. The chain joins TRBV27 to TRBJ2-3; 10 bases are shared with TRBD1. The sample here was peripheral blood, taken on day 0 of AZD1222 vaccination. The CDR3: CASSFGTGVDTQYF. CDR3 bases: TGTGCCAGCAGTTTCGGGACAGGGGTAGATACGCAGTATTTT.